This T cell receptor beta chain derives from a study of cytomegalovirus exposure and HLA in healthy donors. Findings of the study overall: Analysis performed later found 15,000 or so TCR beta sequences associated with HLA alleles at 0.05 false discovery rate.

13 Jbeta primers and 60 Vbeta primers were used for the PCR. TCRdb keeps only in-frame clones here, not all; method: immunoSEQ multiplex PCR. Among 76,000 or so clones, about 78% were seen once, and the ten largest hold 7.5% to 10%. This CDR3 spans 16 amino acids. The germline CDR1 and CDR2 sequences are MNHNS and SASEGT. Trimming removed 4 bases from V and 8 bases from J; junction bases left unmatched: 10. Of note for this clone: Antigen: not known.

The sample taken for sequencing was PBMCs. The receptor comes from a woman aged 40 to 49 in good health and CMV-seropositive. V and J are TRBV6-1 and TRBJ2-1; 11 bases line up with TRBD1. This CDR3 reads CASSAYFGTGGDEQFF. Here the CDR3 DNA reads TGTGCCAGCAGTGCATACTTCGGGACAGGGGGTGATGAGCAGTTCTTC.